Presented here are 8 T cell receptor beta chains from one specimen sequenced in a study of cytotoxic CD8 clonotypes in ibrutinib-treated CLL. Assay: immunoSEQ multiplex PCR; the TCRdb copy retains only in-frame clones and omits some. The data hold 3,500 to 5,000 clones, with roughly four fifths observed a single time. The material sequenced was PBMCs, taken before ibrutinib treatment. The receptors were sampled from a human donor with chronic lymphocytic leukemia.

As to this clone: Other DNA sequences in the sample encode the same CDR3. The V call is TRBV10-3, the J call TRBJ2-1; 8 nucleotides match TRBD2. Germline V gene sequence: CDR1 ENHRY, CDR2 SYGVKD. Unmatched junction bases numbered 7, after V lost 0 bases and J lost 6 bases. The CDR3 sequence is 16 residues long. This CDR3 is CAISESKTSDTNEQFF. CDR3 nucleotides: TGTGCCATCAGTGAGTCGAAGACTAGCGATACCAATGAGCAGTTCTTC.

This clone is judged medium-sized. Distinct nucleotide sequences in the sample also encode this CDR3. This chain links TRBV6-1 with TRBJ2-6, with D unclear. Germline V gene data show CDR1 as MNHNS and CDR2 as SASEGT. This CDR3 is built from 15 residues. V gave up 6 bases and J gave up 0 bases, with 9 bases separating them. CDR3 protein: CASREFDSGANVLTF. Here the CDR3 DNA reads TGTGCCAGCAGGGAGTTCGACTCTGGGGCCAACGTCCTGACTTTC.

The chain carries TRBV23-1 and TRBJ2-4; D is uncertain. TRBV23-1 is assigned to the ORF class and has an uncertain function. The V gene lost 6 bases and the J gene lost 0 bases, with 15 bases spanning the gap. The length of the CDR3 is 16 residues. The CDR3 coding sequence is TGCGCCAGCAGCCAACAGAAATTCAGAGCCAAAAACATTCAGTACTTC. This translates into CASSQQKFRAKNIQYF.

The chain uses TRBV30 and TRBJ2-1; no reliable D call. The CDR3 length is 11 residues. The V gene's germline CDR1 is GTSNPN and CDR2 SVGIG (reference sequence). The germline V and J ends were trimmed by 0 bases and 9 bases, with 6 bases remaining between them. The CDR3 DNA reads as TGTGCCTGGAGTGTACAGACTGAGCAGTTCTTC. It translates to CAWSVQTEQFF. The variable domain in full, completed from reference TRBV30 and TRBJ2-1, reads SQTIHQWPATLVQPVGSPLSLECTVEGTSNPNLYWYRQAAGRGLQLLFYSVGIGQISSEVPQNLSASRPQDRQFILSSKKLLLSDSGFYLCAWSVQTEQFFGPGTRLTVL.

The CDR3 DNA reads as TGTGCCAGCACTTCTAGGGAAGGACTAGCGGGATACACCGGGGAGCTGTTTTTT. Protein sequence: CASTSREGLAGYTGELFF. The chain has TRBV28 and TRBJ2-2; 12 bases match TRBD2. Germline V CDR1 and CDR2: MDHEN, SYDVKM. This CDR3 is built from 18 residues. V shed 7 bases, J shed 3 bases, and the junction held 12 bases outside the gene matches.

This clone was observed a handful of times. This chain connects TRBV19 to TRBJ1-5; 11 nucleotides line up with TRBD1. CDR3 length equals 15 residues. V lost 3 bases and J lost 7; bases outside the gene matches: 5. The germline CDR1 and CDR2 sequences are LNHDA and SQIVND (reference sequence). CDR3 coding DNA: TGTGCCAGTAGTATCAGGAGGGACAGGGGGCAGCCCCAGCATTTT. This encodes CASSIRRDRGQPQHF.

The chain joins TRBV7-6 to TRBJ2-7; 9 bases fit TRBD1. In germline, CDR1 is SGHVS, CDR2 FNYEAQ. The CDR3 covers 15 residues. Trimming at V came to 6 bases and at J to 6 bases, leaving 12 bases not matched to a gene. CDR3 bases: TGTGCCAGCAGTCGACCGGGACAGGGAGGTCTCGAGCAGTACTTC. Translated, it gives CASSRPGQGGLEQYF.

This clone was picked up a small number of times. The chain uses TRBV25-1 and TRBJ1-2; possibly TRBD1 for D (5 bases). V lost 3 bases and J 4 bases, leaving 6 bases between the germline ends. CDR1 and CDR2 from the germline V gene are MGHDK and SYGVNS. The CDR3 length is 12 residues. CDR3 loop: CASSEQGYGYTF. The CDR3 DNA reads TGTGCCAGCAGTGAGCAGGGCTATGGCTACACCTTC.